This T cell receptor (beta chain) emerged from a study of blood T cell repertoires in COVID-19. Using immunoSEQ multiplex PCR, the repertoire was profiled, and TCRdb retains in-frame clones only, with some absent. This table holds around 300,000 clones, approximately 86% found once. Input material: peripheral blood. This clonotype was sampled from a man between 18 and 29 years old with active or convalescent COVID-19.

The CDR3 region has the DNA TGTGCCAGCAGTGTCTTGGCGGGGATGAGCTCTGGGGCCAACGTCCTGACTTTC. This sequence encodes CASSVLAGMSSGANVLTF. V gene TRBV6-1 combines with J gene TRBJ2-6, with a possible D match to TRBD2 (6 bases). This CDR3 is 18 amino acids long. V was pared by 4 bases and J by 0 bases, with 16 bases between. The germline V gene has CDR1 MNHNS and CDR2 SASEGT.